These T cell receptor beta chains were read from a single sample in a study of metastatic and nonmetastatic thyroid tumors. MiXCR reprocessed the PCR reads for TCRdb. The sample lists under 95,000 clones, roughly 13% occurring once. The sequencing input was blood. These receptors originate from a female donor with papillary thyroid cancer or a benign thyroid nodule (not recorded which). Some clones in this sample may be carry-over from other donors' samples. The CDR3 runs from the conserved cysteine through the conserved F or W. The D gene is left open where the match is weak. Clone size is shown for a subset of rows, as once, few, many or a class of expanded clone.

TRBV6-1	few	TRBJ2-7	NA	CASSEVITSSYEQYF	TGTGCCAGCAGTGAGGTTATCACGAGCTCCTACGAGCAGTACTTC
TRBV6-1	few	TRBJ2-7	TRBD1	CAISGDRWLSEQYF	TGTGCCATCAGTGGGGACAGGTGGCTAAGCGAGCAGTACTTC
TRBV5-1	many	TRBJ1-6	TRBD1	CASSTGTGGSPLHF	TGCGCCAGCAGCACGGGGACAGGGGGTTCACCCCTCCACTTT
TRBV29-1	many	TRBJ1-2	NA	CSVESVYSFNYGYTF	TGCAGCGTTGAAAGTGTGTACTCCTTTAACTATGGCTACACCTTC
TRBV10-3	many	TRBJ2-2	TRBD1	CAIRPGQGTGELFF	TGTGCCATCAGACCCGGACAGGGCACCGGGGAGCTGTTTTTT
TRBV20-1	many	TRBJ1-6	TRBD1	CSARSPTLDRGASPLHF	TGCAGTGCTAGATCCCCAACGTTGGACAGGGGGGCTTCACCCCTCCACTTT
TRBV3-1	once	TRBJ2-7	NA	CASSQLGSEQYF	TGTGCCAGCAGCCAACTTGGTTCCGAGCAGTACTTC
TRBV7-2	many	TRBJ2-1	NA	CASSPEGRYEQFF	TGTGCCAGCAGCCCGGAGGGGAGGTATGAGCAGTTCTTC
TRBV7-8	NA	TRBJ2-3	NA	CASSLAQRTDTQYF	TGTGCCAGCAGCTTAGCACAGCGAACAGATACGCAGTATTTT
TRBV29-1	many	TRBJ1-2	NA	CSVGYGYTF	TGCAGCGTGGGTTATGGCTACACCTTC
TRBV20-1	many	TRBJ1-5	NA	CSARGVGAPQHF	TGCAGTGCTAGAGGGGTCGGAGCGCCCCAGCATTTT
TRBV11-2	NA	TRBJ1-2	TRBD1	CASSDTGAYGYTF	TGTGCCAGCAGCGACACAGGGGCCTATGGCTACACCTTC
TRBV18	many	TRBJ1-1	NA	CASSPERRTEAFF	TGTGCCAGCTCACCCGAACGAAGGACTGAAGCTTTCTTT
TRBV19	many	TRBJ1-1	NA	CASSIGQLAEAFF	TGTGCCAGTAGTATCGGACAGCTGGCTGAAGCTTTCTTT
TRBV5-6	NA	TRBJ2-3	NA	CASSTAGGPTDTQYF	TGTGCCAGCTCCACCGCCGGGGGGCCCACAGATACGCAATATTTT
TRBV9	few	TRBJ2-2	TRBD2	CASSVNLADNTGELFF	TGTGCCAGCAGCGTAAACCTAGCGGACAACACCGGGGAGCTGTTTTTT
TRBV28	many	TRBJ2-2	TRBD2	CASSLYAGDGQGGELFF	TGTGCCAGCAGTTTGTACGCGGGAGACGGCCAAGGCGGGGAGCTGTTTTTT
TRBV24-1	many	TRBJ2-1	TRBD1	CATSDSGQGNDEQFF	TGTGCCACCAGTGATTCGGGACAGGGGAACGATGAGCAGTTCTTC
TRBV5-1	many	TRBJ1-1	TRBD1	CASSFNGQGSDPEAFF	TGCGCCAGCAGCTTCAACGGACAGGGGAGTGACCCTGAAGCTTTCTTT
TRBV28	few	TRBJ2-3	TRBD1	CASSKNRGPSTDTQYF	TGTGCCAGCAGTAAAAACAGGGGCCCCAGCACAGATACGCAGTATTTT
TRBV11-2	many	TRBJ2-7	TRBD2	CASSLNIGSGRSYEQYF	TGTGCCAGCAGCTTAAATATCGGGAGCGGGAGGAGCTACGAGCAGTACTTC
TRBV11-2	NA	TRBJ2-7	NA	CASSLDRGYEQYF	TGTGCCAGCAGCTTAGATCGGGGGTACGAGCAGTACTTC
TRBV7-2	many	TRBJ2-4	NA	CASSRSGPPSNF	TGTGCCAGCAGTCGTAGCGGTCCGCCGTCGAACTTC
TRBV19	many	TRBJ1-4	TRBD1	CASSRGQSTNEKLFF	TGTGCCAGTAGCCGGGGACAGTCAACTAATGAAAAACTGTTTTTT
TRBV5-1	NA	TRBJ1-3	TRBD1	CASSLVVAGGPGNTIYF	TGCGCCAGCAGCTTGGTAGTGGCAGGGGGTCCTGGAAACACCATATATTTT
TRBV20-1	many	TRBJ2-3	TRBD1	CSASRGSADTQYF	TGCAGTGCCAGCAGGGGGAGCGCAGATACGCAGTATTTT
TRBV3-1	many	TRBJ2-5	NA	CASSQDLGAETQYF	TGTGCCAGCAGCCAAGATTTGGGGGCAGAGACCCAGTACTTC
TRBV28	many	TRBJ1-3	NA	CASTSLSSGNTIYF	TGTGCCAGCACCTCATTGAGCTCTGGGAACACCATATATTTT
TRBV20-1	many	TRBJ2-3	TRBD2	CSAQGSSGSTDTQYF	TGCAGTGCCCAGGGCTCTAGCGGGAGCACAGATACGCAGTATTTT
TRBV4-1	many	TRBJ2-2	NA	CASSPAGNTGELFF	TGCGCCAGCAGCCCGGCGGGAAACACCGGGGAGCTGTTTTTT
TRBV27	NA	TRBJ2-1	NA	CASISTAAAQFF	TGTGCCAGCATTTCAACAGCGGCGGCTCAGTTCTTC
TRBV5-1	many	TRBJ2-3	NA	CASSPWRDASTDTQYF	TGCGCCAGCAGCCCGTGGCGTGATGCTAGCACAGATACGCAGTATTTT
TRBV6-1	many	TRBJ1-2	TRBD1	CASSRADRAGGYTF	TGTGCCAGCAGCCGAGCCGACAGGGCGGGGGGCTACACCTTC
TRBV20-1	NA	TRBJ2-7	NA	CSARVTMGHEQYF	TGCAGTGCCAGAGTGACTATGGGACACGAGCAGTACTTC
TRBV20-1	once	TRBJ1-1	NA	CSARDMGSGGAFSTEAFF	TGCAGTGCTAGAGATATGGGGTCGGGAGGGGCGTTCAGCACTGAAGCTTTCTTT
TRBV4-1	many	TRBJ1-2	TRBD1	CASSQVQGSGYTF	TGCGCCAGCAGCCAGGTACAGGGGTCTGGCTACACCTTC
TRBV6-2/TRBV6-3	NA	TRBJ2-5	NA	CASSYPGGRDQETQYF	TGTGCCAGCAGTTACCCGGGGGGCCGTGACCAAGAGACCCAGTACTTC
TRBV5-6	many	TRBJ2-3	NA	CASSLVGSSTDTQYF	TGTGCCAGCAGCTTGGTGGGGTCTAGCACAGATACGCAGTATTTT
TRBV12-3/TRBV12-4	many	TRBJ1-1	NA	CASRGPAWTEAFF	TGTGCCAGCAGGGGGCCTGCGTGGACTGAAGCTTTCTTT
TRBV20-1	few	TRBJ2-5	TRBD2	CSAKLAGGPWETQYF	TGCAGTGCTAAACTAGCGGGAGGGCCGTGGGAGACCCAGTACTTC
TRBV19	many	TRBJ2-7	NA	CASSMGGVGTYEQYF	TGTGCCAGTAGTATGGGGGGAGTCGGCACCTACGAGCAGTACTTC
TRBV6-2/TRBV6-3	medium-sized	TRBJ2-2	NA	CASSILADTGELFF	TGTGCCAGCAGCATTCTTGCGGACACCGGGGAGCTGTTTTTT